This T cell receptor (beta chain) appears in the sequencing data of a study of a mutant IDH1 vaccine in newly diagnosed glioma (dated by TCRdb to the early 2020s). Context from the whole study: In the chemotherapy-containing groups, vaccination started alongside temozolomide cycles, whereas in patients who had radiotherapy alone it started 4-6 weeks after radiotherapy. Of the approximately 35 treated patients, approximately 62% were male and about 40% were female, and the mean age was approximately 41 years. Prior to enrollment, patients had been given standard therapy consisting of radiotherapy alone, temozolomide alone, or radiochemotherapy with temozolomide, with the combination given to most patients. Visit V12 was the week-35 safety follow-up and visit V13 was the week-47 end of study. Peripheral blood samples were drawn at six visits, namely V03 (baseline), V05, V07, V10, V12 and V13. Longitudinal TCRB deep sequencing was done for 25 to 30 treated patients, wherever samples were available for exploratory analyses.

According to the study, the label for this sample's time point signals: week 35, safety follow-up. Every vaccine dose consisted of 300 ug of a 20-mer mutant IDH1 peptide in Montanide, administered subcutaneously together with topical imiquimod. Across visits V03 through V10, patients got a total of eight vaccinations, given in weeks 1, 3, 5, 7, 11, 15, 19 and 23. The donors had newly diagnosed IDH1-mutant astrocytomas of WHO grade 3 or 4 that showed loss of nuclear ATRX. The samples were drawn from NOA16, a multicentre, single-arm, open-label phase I trial in Germany that tested a mutant IDH1 peptide vaccine in humans for the first time. Genomic DNA for TCRB sequencing was extracted from EDTA blood using the DNeasy Blood and Tissue Kit. Measured from the cysteine to the phenylalanine, the CDR3 is 17 residues long. Of the read, only the CDR3 DNA is kept; its 51 bases are in frame from base 1. Based on the germline V gene (reference sequence), the CDR1 and CDR2 sequences are LNHDA and SQIVND. Germline trimming amounts to 8 bases on V and 8 bases on J, with 13 as the count of junction bases outside the gene matches.

For this clone: This receptor's antigen is unknown. Qualities for individual bases were not recorded, and no much larger clone is one base off.

Beyond this particular receptor, the publication reports: PBMC samples for TCRB deep sequencing were selected based on availability. Immune responses induced by the vaccine were seen in approximately 93% of patients across multiple MHC alleles. The authors stated that sample limitations prevented analyses of patient blood samples from being reproduced. No apparent relationship was observed between pseudoprogression and alterations in the top peripheral T cell clonotypes detected by TCRB sequencing.

Library generation was performed with the immunoSEQ multiplex PCR assay. Rearranged TCR beta chain sequences were amplified with the hsTCRB Kit following the manufacturer's protocol. An Illumina MiSeq was used to sequence the TCRB libraries. The paper's processing steps were these. The kit vendor's proprietary platform handled demultiplexing, trimming and gene mapping. TCRdb carries this immuneACCESS record with in-frame sequences only. Its versions omit some clonotypes, under half of them owing to an unresolved V gene in the studies checked, with the rest unexplained. For V, J and clone size, that table is used; D and trimming come from the DNA. The sample table lists some 33,000 clones, roughly 80% of them with a count of one. The top ten constitute approximately 8.5% of the sample.

The sequence derives from a woman aged 25 to 39 with glioma. Some clones in this sample may be carry-over from other donors' samples. The chain employs TRBV19 and TRBJ2-2; 14 junctional bases match TRBD2. This specimen was PBMCs, taken from a glioma patient whose treatment included an IDH1 peptide vaccine. For the CDR3, the sequence is CASSPLTSGRVPGELFF. The DNA sequence is as follows: TGTGCCAGTTCTCCTTTGACTAGCGGGAGGGTCCCGGGGGAGCTGTTTTTT.